The rows below give T cell receptor beta chains drawn from one sample of a study of shared clonotypes between healthy human individuals. Here immunoSEQ multiplex PCR was the method, and the copy in TCRdb shows in-frame clones only, minus some. The sample has over a million clones, 96% seen once; the top ten hold 0.95% to 1.5%. The sequenced material came from naive CD4+ T cells sorted from blood. These TCRs come from a man in his thirties or forties in good health. The CDR3 runs from the conserved cysteine through the conserved F or W. D genes are given only for firm matches. Clone size, where shown, is once, few, many, or a class for clones that have expanded.

TRBJ2-4 | NA | TRBV29-1 | NA | CSVQWGRNIQYF | TGCAGCGTTCAATGGGGGCGGAACATTCAGTACTTC
TRBJ2-3 | NA | TRBV7-2 | NA | CASSPVGALSTDTQYF | TGTGCCAGCAGCCCTGTAGGGGCCTTAAGCACAGATACGCAGTATTTT
TRBJ2-1 | TRBD2 | TRBV7-2 | NA | CASSLSGLGHEQFF | TGTGCCAGCAGCCTTTCGGGACTAGGTCATGAGCAGTTCTTC
TRBJ1-2 | NA | TRBV9 | few | CASSVTYRAPYGYTF | TGTGCCAGCAGCGTGACCTACAGGGCGCCCTATGGCTACACCTTC
TRBJ2-3 | NA | TRBV6-5 | once | CASSPTGSSTDTQYF | TGTGCCAGCAGTCCAACAGGTTCCAGCACAGATACGCAGTATTTT
TRBJ1-5 | NA | TRBV7-2 | NA | CASSLSGVGGYSNQPQHF | TGTGCCAGCAGCCTAAGTGGCGTGGGGGGGTATAGCAATCAGCCCCAGCATTTT
TRBJ2-1 | NA | TRBV7-8 | NA | CASFGASVYNEQFF | TGTGCGAGCTTCGGGGCGTCCGTCTACAATGAGCAGTTCTTC
TRBJ2-1 | NA | TRBV2 | NA | CASSQEGAGPYNEQFF | TGTGCCAGCAGTCAGGAGGGGGCAGGGCCATACAATGAGCAGTTCTTC
TRBJ2-4 | NA | TRBV6-6 | NA | CASASDWEQNIQYF | TGTGCCAGCGCCTCGGATTGGGAACAAAACATTCAGTACTTC
TRBJ1-2 | NA | TRBV28 | NA | CASSFLQVGHGYTF | TGTGCCAGCAGTTTCCTTCAGGTTGGCCATGGCTACACCTTC
TRBJ2-1 | TRBD2 | TRBV5-1 | NA | CASSLDSGREGEQFF | TGCGCCAGCAGCTTGGATAGCGGGAGGGAAGGTGAGCAGTTCTTC
TRBJ2-7 | NA | TRBV4-1 | NA | CASSQDYPLTYEQYF | TGCGCCAGCAGCCAAGATTATCCGTTAACCTACGAGCAGTACTTC
TRBJ2-7 | TRBD2 | TRBV18 | once | CASSPPSGRSYEQYF | TGTGCCAGCTCACCTCCTAGCGGACGCTCCTACGAGCAGTACTTC
TRBJ1-2 | TRBD1 | TRBV7-6 | NA | CASSADRGYGYTF | TGTGCCAGCAGCGCAGACAGGGGCTATGGCTACACCTTC
TRBJ2-7 | NA | TRBV6-4 | NA | CASRGTSYEQYF | TGTGCCAGCAGGGGGACCTCCTACGAGCAGTACTTC
TRBJ2-7 | NA | TRBV19 | once | CASSILFSAAYEQYF | TGTGCCAGTAGTATTCTCTTCTCGGCAGCCTACGAGCAGTACTTC
TRBJ2-5 | NA | TRBV6-5 | NA | CASSQKGTQYF | TGTGCCAGCAGTCAAAAGGGGACCCAGTACTTC
TRBJ2-5 | NA | TRBV29-1 | NA | CSVEPEETQYF | TGCAGCGTCGAACCAGAGGAGACCCAGTACTTC
TRBJ2-3 | TRBD2 | TRBV14 | NA | CASSQVAGATDTQYF | TGTGCCAGCAGCCAAGTAGCGGGAGCTACAGATACGCAGTATTTT
TRBJ2-7 | TRBD2 | TRBV6-1 | NA | CASRGQLAGNYEQYF | TGTGCCAGCAGAGGACAACTAGCGGGGAACTACGAGCAGTACTTC
TRBJ2-4 | NA | TRBV27 | NA | CASSSLLTGIKNIQYF | TGTGCCAGCAGTTCGCTACTTACAGGAATAAAAAACATTCAGTACTTC
TRBJ2-1 | NA | TRBV4-3 | once | CASSQDLRDRPNEQFF | TGCGCCAGCAGCCAAGATCTCAGGGATAGGCCCAATGAGCAGTTCTTC
TRBJ2-3 | NA | TRBV11-3 | NA | CASSKGDTQYF | TGTGCCAGCAGCAAGGGAGATACGCAGTATTTT
TRBJ2-7 | NA | TRBV5-1 | NA | CASSPGRGSYEQYF | TGCGCCAGCAGCCCCGGTAGGGGGAGTTACGAGCAGTACTTC
TRBJ1-5 | NA | TRBV4-1 | NA | CASSPLSARQPQHF | TGCGCCAGCAGCCCTCTAAGCGCCCGTCAGCCCCAGCATTTT
TRBJ2-3 | NA | TRBV10-3 | NA | CAISESGVRRATDTQYF | TGTGCCATCAGTGAGTCAGGGGTCAGGAGGGCCACAGATACGCAGTATTTT
TRBJ2-3 | TRBD1 | TRBV5-4 | NA | CASSRPRGQGITDTQYF | TGTGCCAGCAGCCGACCCCGAGGACAGGGAATCACAGATACGCAGTATTTT
TRBJ2-3 | TRBD2 | TRBV11-3 | NA | CASSLGLAGAKDTQYF | TGTGCCAGCAGCTTGGGACTAGCGGGAGCTAAGGATACGCAGTATTTT
TRBJ1-2 | TRBD1 | TRBV5-5 | NA | CASSLVFRDRVIPNYGYTF | TGTGCCAGCAGCTTGGTCTTCCGGGACAGGGTTATCCCTAACTATGGCTACACCTTC
TRBJ1-2 | TRBD1 | TRBV27 | NA | CASSPRTGNYGYTF | TGTGCCAGCAGTCCCCGGACAGGGAATTATGGCTACACCTTC
TRBJ2-7 | TRBD2 | TRBV10-1 | NA | CASSPSGSPYEQYF | TGCGCCAGCAGTCCTAGCGGGAGCCCCTACGAGCAGTACTTC
TRBJ2-1 | NA | TRBV5-6 | NA | CASTSDSNRYNEQFF | TGTGCCAGCACCTCGGACTCGAACCGATACAATGAGCAGTTCTTC
TRBJ2-1 | TRBD1 | TRBV5-4 | once | CASTRGTGGYNEQFF | TGTGCCAGCACTAGAGGGACAGGGGGCTACAATGAGCAGTTCTTC
TRBJ2-7 | NA | TRBV5-1 | once | CASSLGGQKGEQYF | TGCGCCAGCAGCTTGGGGGGACAAAAGGGCGAGCAGTACTTC
TRBJ2-2 | TRBD2 | TRBV6-4 | NA | CASSALAGATGELFF | TGTGCCAGCAGTGCACTAGCGGGAGCGACCGGGGAGCTGTTTTTT
TRBJ1-3 | NA | TRBV7-2 | NA | CASSLGYTIYF | TGTGCCAGCAGCTTAGGCTACACCATATATTTT
TRBJ1-4 | NA | TRBV7-9 | NA | CASSLTGFLLWEKLFF | TGTGCCAGCAGCTTAACGGGGTTTCTTCTTTGGGAAAAACTGTTTTTT
TRBJ1-2 | NA | TRBV30 | NA | CAWARRKTNYGYTF | TGTGCCTGGGCACGACGGAAAACTAACTATGGCTACACCTTC
TRBJ2-1 | TRBD1 | TRBV27 | NA | CASSLRDRVREQFF | TGTGCCAGCAGCCTCCGGGACAGGGTACGTGAGCAGTTCTTC
TRBJ2-1 | NA | TRBV7-9 | once | CASSRRETYNEQFF | TGTGCCAGCAGCCGACGGGAAACCTACAATGAGCAGTTCTTC
TRBJ2-7 | TRBD2 | TRBV6-1 | few | CASSFLAGEQYF | TGTGCCAGCAGTTTTCTAGCGGGAGAGCAGTACTTC
TRBJ2-7 | NA | TRBV28 | NA | CASRGIGSSRSYEQYF | TGTGCCAGCAGGGGGATTGGGAGCTCCCGATCCTACGAGCAGTACTTC
TRBJ2-5 | NA | TRBV7-2 | NA | CASSPRLGETQYF | TGTGCCAGCAGCCCGCGACTAGGGGAGACCCAGTACTTC
TRBJ2-2 | NA | TRBV18 | NA | CASSPPRVQNTGELFF | TGTGCCAGCTCACCACCGAGGGTACAGAACACCGGGGAGCTGTTTTTT
TRBJ2-6 | NA | TRBV6-4 | NA | CAIKAAGAGANVLTF | TGTGCCATAAAGGCGGCAGGGGCGGGGGCCAACGTCCTGACTTTC
TRBJ2-7 | TRBD2 | TRBV7-2 | NA | CASSLVASASGFYEQYF | TGTGCCAGCAGCTTAGTGGCGTCGGCTAGCGGATTCTACGAGCAGTACTTC